Included here is one T cell receptor beta chain sequence, with context. The antigen is undetermined. Every patient was affected by relapse after autologous stem cell transplantation, while exposure to brentuximab vedotin was not uniform. Responses achieved at best were complete response, partial response or progressive disease. In germline, CDR1 is MNHNY, CDR2 SVGAGI (reference sequence). V dropped 6 bases and J dropped 3 bases, with 6 bases sitting between them. This CDR3 contains 11 residues. This specimen belongs to a study of PD-1 blockade in classical Hodgkin lymphoma. The study, taken as a whole, reports: In newly diagnosed patients, baseline TCR diversity was reportedly below that of healthy donors. A significant rise in TCR diversity was seen by C4D1 for CD4+ cells but not for CD8+ cells.

Clones were sequenced by immunoSEQ multiplex PCR, and TCRdb holds only the in-frame ones, with some missing. The sample has roughly 41,000 clones, 88% seen once. The source is a human donor with classical Hodgkin lymphoma. The gene calls are TRBV6-6 and TRBJ2-7; no reliable D call. The specimen was peripheral blood mononuclear cells (PBMCs), collected before the second cycle of nivolumab. In nucleotides, the CDR3 is TGTGCCAGCAGGAACAGCTACGAGCAGTACTTC. It codes for CASRNSYEQYF.